A single T cell receptor (beta chain) is shown here with its context. The specificity of this receptor is unknown. No base-level quality is on record; no much larger clone is a single base apart. The library was built by means of 5' RACE. This sample was sequenced with an Illumina HiSeq 2500. The second PCR ran for roughly 7 to 11 cycles and used a J-beta primer mix along with a sample-barcoded 5' primer. A template-switch 5' adaptor carrying 12 random nucleotides introduced a unique molecular identifier onto each TCR beta cDNA molecule. Each sample yielded at least 3 million CDR3-containing paired-end reads. The Mint cDNA synthesis kit, primed by a TRBC-specific oligonucleotide, was used to synthesize first-strand cDNA from all RNA. Following uracil-DNA glycosylase treatment, all cDNA underwent a first 18-cycle PCR with the universal primers M1SS and BC2_uni_R. Turning to the authors' computational methods: Each sample was normalized by randomly selecting 1 million high-quality reads, each carrying a distinct molecular identifier. Reads sharing molecular identifiers were discarded rather than binned into consensus sequences. MiTCR, with a Q25 quality threshold and the strictest error-elimination algorithm, was used for CDR3 identification, clonotype clustering and error correction. Lower-bound total TCR beta diversity was estimated with a nonparametric unseen species model using Euler transformation. Using fastp trimming at Q25 and MiXCR clonotype assembly, TCRdb reanalyzed the public sequencing data and kept in-frame beta chains. Rows are combined by CDR3 protein, so each entry shows the most common genes and DNA. Clone size and V and J calls follow TCRdb, not the original study. Across this sample there are approximately 1.5 million distinct CDR3 sequences, with about 35% seen only once. Roughly 12% of the sample comes from the top ten.

Systemically healthy Caucasian individuals from Russia, approximately 39 in total and aged about 6 to 90 years, were included as donors. Roughly 9.5 milliliters of peripheral blood were drawn from each donor into EDTA-treated Vacutainer tubes. Ficoll-Paque density-gradient centrifugation was used to isolate PBMCs, with at least 7 million per sample. Total RNA, at least 5.5 micrograms per sample, was extracted from PBMCs with Trizol reagent. For every donor, an aliquot of PBMCs went through flow cytometry to measure the percentages of naive CD45RAhigh/CD27high T cells. The entry originates in a study of blood T cells in healthy people across ages (dated by TCRdb to the mid-2010s). Notes on the research overall: In model experiments, template switching captured roughly one uniquely barcoded TCR beta cDNA molecule for every two T cells. Donors were grouped into four age groups: young (average 16 years), middle-aged (less than 40), aged (62) and long-lived (over 80). To avoid experimental bias, donors of different ages were spread randomly across the sequencing lanes. Using deep sequencing normalized with unique cDNA molecular identifiers, the study measured how TCR beta repertoire diversity changes with age. Using the same blood draw, the study looked at two additional independent replicas of 1 million unique cDNA reads for two donors, one aged 18 to 29 and the other aged 80 or older. Results the study describes overall, beyond this receptor: Compared with the aged group, the long-lived group had more naive CD4+ T cells, fewer expanded clones and increased TCR diversity, a pattern suggesting age selection. There was a strong correlation between observed TCR beta diversity and the percentage of naive T cells measured by flow cytometry. Bulk unsorted PBMC profiling prevented conclusive comparison of naive and antigen-experienced compartments. As age increased, observed TCR beta diversity per million T cells dropped in a roughly linear way, and a significant reduction was already evident by age 40. Total diversity estimates from one million sequenced T cells were considered lower bounds and underestimates. Because donor CMV infection status was unknown, age-related changes in expanded clonotypes were potentially confounded.

The CDR3 covers 16 residues, taking in both the cysteine and the phenylalanine. Only the CDR3 DNA stays, 48 bases, in frame from base 1. What was sequenced was blood. The rearranged chain carries TRBV12-3 or TRBV12-4 and TRBJ2-5; 11 bases in the junction line up with TRBD1. The tail of the sequence fits TRBJ2-7 better, so the J call may be wrong. The origin of this receptor is a woman in her 30s in good health. The CDR3: CASSFARTGGFHEQYF. The DNA reads TGTGCCAGCAGCTTTGCCAGGACAGGGGGCTTCCACGAGCAGTACTTC.